This T cell receptor (beta chain) was retrieved from a study of shared clonotypes between healthy human individuals. Whole-study context: Donors, aged 18 to 49, were two women and a few men.

Study-level findings and limits: When naive CD4 clonotypes were compared across a handful of donors, around 5% were shared. Shared clonotypes across all four donors exceeded non-shared ones in generation probability. The donor pool, a small one, limited the genetic and exposure-history diversity represented.

Notes on this clone: Its antigen is not known.

Some clones are missing from TCRdb's copy, which holds only in-frame ones; the method was immunoSEQ multiplex PCR. The sample has under 130,000 clones, about 70% seen once; the top ten hold almost 25%. The sample was memory CD8+ T cells sorted from blood. Subset noted: CD45RO+ cells pooled with CCR7-negative TemRA cells. The receptor was isolated from a woman between 25 and 40 years old in good health.

The CDR3 bases are TGTGCCAGCGGCCGGGGGCAGTCTGGAAACACCATATATTTT. It specifies CASGRGQSGNTIYF. The chain employs TRBV27 and TRBJ1-3, with D possibly being TRBD1 (6 bases). Germline lookup yields CDR1 MNHEY and CDR2 SMNVEV (reference sequence). V was trimmed by 8 bases and J by 1 base, leaving 12 bases between them. The CDR3 runs to 14 residues.